The clone carrying this T cell receptor (beta chain) was seen only once. What it recognizes is unknown. The repertoire was sequenced with immunoSEQ multiplex PCR; TCRdb's copy has only in-frame clones and lacks some. The sample includes over 25,000 clones, roughly 80% of them seen just once. The entry originates in a study of a mutant IDH1 vaccine in newly diagnosed glioma. Study details: At week 35 came visit V12, and visit V13 followed at week 47.

The V gene end was trimmed by 6 bases and the J gene end by 3 bases; junction bases not matched to a gene: 10. The CDR3 contains 14 residues. Germline V gene data show CDR1 as SQVTM and CDR2 as ANQGSEA. Noted time point: week 35, safety follow-up. The investigators gave 300 ug of mutant IDH1 20-mer peptide in each vaccine dose, together with topical imiquimod. The rearrangement links TRBV29-1 to TRBJ2-7, with TRBD2 matching over 8 bases. This clonotype originated in a woman aged 25 to 45 with glioma. Some clones in this sample may be carry-over from other donors' samples. Sequencing was performed on PBMCs, taken from a glioma patient whose treatment included an IDH1 peptide vaccine. The CDR3 DNA is TGCAGCGTGGGGGGACTAGGAATTTACTACGAGCAGTACTTC. Encoded protein: CSVGGLGIYYEQYF.